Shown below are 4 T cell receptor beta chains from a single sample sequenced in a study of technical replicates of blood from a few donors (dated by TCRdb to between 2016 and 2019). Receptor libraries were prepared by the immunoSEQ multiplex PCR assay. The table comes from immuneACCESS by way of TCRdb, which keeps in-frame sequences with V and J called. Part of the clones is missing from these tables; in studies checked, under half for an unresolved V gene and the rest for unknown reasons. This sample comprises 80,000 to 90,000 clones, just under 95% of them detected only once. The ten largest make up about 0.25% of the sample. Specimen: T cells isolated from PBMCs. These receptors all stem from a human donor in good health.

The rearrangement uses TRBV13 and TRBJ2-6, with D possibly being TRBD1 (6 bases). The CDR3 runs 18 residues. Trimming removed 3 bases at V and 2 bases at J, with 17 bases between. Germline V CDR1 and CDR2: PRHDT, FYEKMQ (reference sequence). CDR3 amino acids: CASSFSPTGFTGANVLTF. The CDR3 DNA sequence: TGTGCCAGCAGCTTTAGCCCAACAGGGTTCACTGGGGCCAACGTCCTGACTTTC.

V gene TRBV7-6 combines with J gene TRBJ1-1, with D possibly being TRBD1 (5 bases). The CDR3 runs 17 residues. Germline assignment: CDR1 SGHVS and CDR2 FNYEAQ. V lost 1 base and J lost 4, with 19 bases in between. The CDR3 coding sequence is TGTGCCAGCAGCTTAGTCCCTAGTCAGGGATCACGCACTGAAGCTTTCTTT. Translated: CASSLVPSQGSRTEAFF.

The CDR3 region is CASRRQGFNNEQFF. As DNA, the CDR3 is TGTGCCAGCAGAAGACAGGGTTTTAACAATGAGCAGTTCTTC. V usage is TRBV6-1 and J usage is TRBJ2-1, with 7 positions matching TRBD1. In germline, CDR1 is MNHNS, CDR2 SASEGT. This CDR3 region has 14 residues. Germline trimming cut 6 bases from V and 5 bases from J; bases unmatched to any gene: 7.

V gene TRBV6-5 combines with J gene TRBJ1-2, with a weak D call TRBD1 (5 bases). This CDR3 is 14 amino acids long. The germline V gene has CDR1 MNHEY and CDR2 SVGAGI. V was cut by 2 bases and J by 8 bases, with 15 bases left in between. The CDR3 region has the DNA TGTGCCAGCAGTTACGTCAGGGTAGGCATCGGCTACACCTTC. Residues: CASSYVRVGIGYTF.